These T cell receptor beta chains were read from a single sample in a study of control samples from healthy donors and cancer patients. Data came from immunoSEQ multiplex PCR; TCRdb stores just in-frame clones and leaves some out. The repertoire holds some 89,000 clones, with 86% as singletons. The sequencing sample was made of blood. Every receptor here comes from a man aged 25-45 years in good health. Both conserved end residues are part of each CDR3. The order of the fields is J gene, D gene, V gene, CDR3 protein. D genes are given only for firm matches.

TRBJ2-7 | . | TRBV15 | CATSPRDGFYEQYF
TRBJ1-5 | . | TRBV3-1/TRBV3-2 | CASSRGPALNQPQHF
TRBJ2-7 | . | TRBV2 | CASSRAGVYYEQYF
TRBJ1-5 | . | TRBV4-1 | CASSQVAGDQPQHF
TRBJ2-3 | . | TRBV11-1 | CASSFSGSDTQYF
TRBJ1-6 | TRBD1 | TRBV27 | CASSPRTGAGSYNSPLHF
TRBJ1-3 | . | TRBV5-4 | CASSPGGYGNTIYF
TRBJ2-7 | . | TRBV6-1 | CASSEEGTPIYEQYF
TRBJ2-2 | . | TRBV19 | CASSVPTGRPNTGELFF
TRBJ2-5 | . | TRBV5-4 | CASSLESQETQYF
TRBJ1-2 | . | TRBV27 | CASSLIDGYGYTF
TRBJ1-5 | . | TRBV7-2 | CASSAGDNQPQHF
TRBJ2-3 | . | TRBV7-2 | CASSPRLAPTDTQYF
TRBJ1-1 | . | TRBV4-1 | CASSHPRQANTEAFF
TRBJ2-3 | . | TRBV7-3 | CASSKQGLADTQYF
TRBJ1-1 | . | TRBV5-1 | CASSRTLTGMNTEAFF
TRBJ1-4 | . | TRBV5-1 | CASSLREGMGEKLFF
TRBJ1-1 | TRBD1 | TRBV28 | CASSPNRGLGTEAFF
TRBJ2-2 | . | TRBV7-9 | CASSPQGPHRNTGELFF
TRBJ2-2 | . | TRBV27 | CASSLRMSGELFF
TRBJ2-7 | . | TRBV12-3/TRBV12-4 | CASSRGQYEQYF
TRBJ1-6 | . | TRBV12-5 | CASGLAAGSPLHF
TRBJ2-3 | TRBD2 | TRBV7-3 | CASSAIAGVTDTQYF
TRBJ1-3 | TRBD1 | TRBV10-3 | CAIRDREGNTIYF
TRBJ1-2 | . | TRBV19 | CASSINRADGYTF
TRBJ2-5 | TRBD2 | TRBV5-1 | CASTPAGGGETQYF